This T cell receptor (beta chain) was captured in a study of blood T cell repertoires in COVID-19. Study-wide background: Spain, Italy and the United States supplied samples that represented acute and convalescent COVID-19. The cDNA or gDNA used as material had been derived from T cells, B-cell-depleted T cells, or PBMCs.

CDR1 MGHDK and CDR2 SYGVNS come from the germline V gene. This CDR3 spans 14 amino acids. V lost 6 bases and J 1 base, leaving 10 bases between the germline ends. Per the original data handling: For nucleated cells, counts were estimated from reference gene primer amplification. The method was immunoSEQ multiplex PCR; TCRdb's version includes in-frame clones alone and lacks a portion of them. V and J calls plus clone size are reproduced from that table; the DNA served to infer D and trimming. The profile shows about 76,000 clones, roughly 90% of them singletons. The sequenced sample was peripheral blood. The TCR sequence derives from a human donor in a cohort sampled during active COVID-19. V usage is TRBV25-1 and J usage is TRBJ1-3; no firm D call. Here the CDR3 reads CASSRERSGNTIYF. Here the CDR3 DNA reads TGTGCCAGCAGCAGAGAGCGATCTGGAAACACCATATATTTT.